This T cell receptor (beta chain) was profiled in a study of graft-versus-host responses after intestinal transplantation. Whole-study context: Anti-thymocyte globulin induction, then tacrolimus and steroids for around 3 years, went to all recipients. Study-level results: Detected in recipient marrow were GvH clones, some of which were first observed in ileum or blood. Early declines in HvG clones that occurred post-transplant were associated with peak circulating GvH clone levels.

This CDR3 has 15 amino acids. CDR1 MNHNS and CDR2 SASEGT come from the germline V gene. Germline trimming cut 8 bases from V and 5 bases from J; bases unmatched to any gene: 15. With respect to this clone: Its antigen is not identified.

Clones were sequenced by immunoSEQ multiplex PCR, and TCRdb holds only the in-frame ones, with some missing. This sample carries almost 20,000 clones, approximately 89% of them seen once, and the ten largest clones take roughly 9.4%. Specimen: PBMCs, collected roughly 32 weeks after intestinal transplant. This clonotype was obtained from a human patient who received an intestinal transplant, so some T cells may come from the graft donor. This chain uses TRBV6-1 with TRBJ2-7, with 7 bases matching TRBD1. The CDR3 sequence: CASQKPLETGNEQYF. The CDR3 DNA follows: TGTGCCAGCCAAAAACCCCTCGAGACAGGGAACGAGCAGTACTTC.